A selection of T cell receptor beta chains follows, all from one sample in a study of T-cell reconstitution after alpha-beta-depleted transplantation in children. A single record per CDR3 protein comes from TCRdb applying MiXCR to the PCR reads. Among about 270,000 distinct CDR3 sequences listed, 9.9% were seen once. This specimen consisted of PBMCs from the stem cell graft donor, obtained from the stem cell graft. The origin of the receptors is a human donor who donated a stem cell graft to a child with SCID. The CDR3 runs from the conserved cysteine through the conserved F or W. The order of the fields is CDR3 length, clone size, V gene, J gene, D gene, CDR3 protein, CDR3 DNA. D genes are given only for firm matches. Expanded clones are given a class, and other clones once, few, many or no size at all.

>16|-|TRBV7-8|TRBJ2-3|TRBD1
CASSAHRDRGTDTQYF
TGTGCCAGCAGCGCTCACCGGGACAGGGGCACAGATACGCAGTATTTT
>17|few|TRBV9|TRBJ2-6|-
CASSPGGSSSGANVLTF
TGTGCCAGCAGCCCCGGTGGGAGCTCCTCTGGGGCCAACGTCCTGACTTTC
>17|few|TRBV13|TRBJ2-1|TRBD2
CASSFGASGTTYNEQFF
TGTGCCAGCAGCTTCGGGGCTAGCGGTACTACCTACAATGAGCAGTTCTTC
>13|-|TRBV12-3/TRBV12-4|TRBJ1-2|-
CASSFTINYGYTF
TGTGCCAGCAGTTTTACCATTAACTATGGCTACACCTTC
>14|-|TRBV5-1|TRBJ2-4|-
CASSLDLGPNIQYF
TGCGCCAGCAGCTTGGATCTGGGTCCAAACATTCAGTACTTC
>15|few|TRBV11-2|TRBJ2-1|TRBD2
CASSLGLAGVGEQFF
TGTGCCAGCAGCTTAGGGTTAGCGGGGGTTGGTGAGCAGTTCTTC
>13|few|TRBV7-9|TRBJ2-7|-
CASRPPHTYEQYF
TGTGCCAGCAGGCCGCCACATACCTACGAGCAGTACTTC
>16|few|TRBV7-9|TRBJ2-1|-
CASSARQDSAYNEQFF
TGTGCCAGCAGCGCACGACAGGACAGCGCCTACAATGAGCAGTTCTTC
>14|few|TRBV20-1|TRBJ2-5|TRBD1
CSARSDRAHETQYF
TGCAGTGCTAGGTCAGACAGGGCCCACGAGACCCAGTACTTC
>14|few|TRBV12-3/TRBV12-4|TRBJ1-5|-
CASRLGDSNQPQHF
TGTGCCAGCAGACTTGGCGATAGCAATCAGCCCCAGCATTTT
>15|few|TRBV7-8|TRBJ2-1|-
CASSPVGGTYNEQFF
TGTGCCAGCAGCCCCGTCGGGGGCACCTACAATGAGCAGTTCTTC
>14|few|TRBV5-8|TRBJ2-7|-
CASSLVRTPHEQYF
TGTGCCAGCAGCTTGGTACGGACCCCCCACGAGCAGTACTTC
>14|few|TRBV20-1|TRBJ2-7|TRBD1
CSARGQGQGYEQYF
TGCAGTGCTAGGGGACAGGGCCAGGGCTACGAGCAGTACTTC
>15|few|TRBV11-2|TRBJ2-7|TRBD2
CASQLSLAGVHEQYF
TGTGCCTCCCAACTTAGTCTAGCGGGGGTCCACGAGCAGTACTTC
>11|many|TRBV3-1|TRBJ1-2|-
CASSQDLGYTF
TGTGCCAGCAGCCAAGATTTAGGCTACACCTTC
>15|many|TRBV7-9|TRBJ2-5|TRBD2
CASSGRTSLQETQYF
TGTGCCAGCAGCGGACGGACTAGTCTACAAGAGACCCAGTACTTC
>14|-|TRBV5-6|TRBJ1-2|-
CASSSGTPVRGYTF
TGTGCCAGCAGCTCCGGGACTCCCGTGAGGGGCTACACCTTC
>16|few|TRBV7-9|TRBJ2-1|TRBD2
CASSLRTSGGFDEQFF
TGTGCCAGCAGCCTTAGGACTAGCGGGGGTTTCGATGAGCAGTTCTTC
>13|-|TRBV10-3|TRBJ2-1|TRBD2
CAIGTSFYNEQFF
TGTGCCATCGGGACTAGCTTCTACAATGAGCAGTTCTTC
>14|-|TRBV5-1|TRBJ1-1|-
CASRKEFMNTEAFF
TGCGCCAGCAGGAAGGAGTTCATGAACACTGAAGCTTTCTTT
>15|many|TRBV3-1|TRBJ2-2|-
CASSQRRGNTGELFF
TGTGCCAGCAGCCAGAGGAGAGGGAACACCGGGGAGCTGTTTTTT
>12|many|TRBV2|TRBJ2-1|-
CASSAEYNEQFF
TGTGCCAGCAGTGCAGAGTACAATGAGCAGTTCTTC
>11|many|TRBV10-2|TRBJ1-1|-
CASRTDTEAFF
TGCGCCAGCCGGACAGACACTGAAGCTTTCTTT
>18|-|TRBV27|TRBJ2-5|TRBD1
CASRLGTGKRCGIWTQYF
TGTGCCAGCAGACTAGGGACAGGGAAAAGATGTGGTATATGGACCCAGTACTTC
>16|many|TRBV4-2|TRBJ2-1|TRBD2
CASSQDLAGGYNEQFF
TGTGCCAGCAGCCAAGACCTAGCGGGGGGTTACAATGAGCAGTTCTTC
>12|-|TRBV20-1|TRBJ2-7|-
CSASSQAKRAYF
TGCAGTGCTAGTTCACAGGCCAAACGAGCGTACTTC
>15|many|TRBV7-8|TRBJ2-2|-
CASSLENLHTGELFF
TGTGCCAGCAGCTTGGAAAACCTACACACCGGGGAGCTGTTTTTT
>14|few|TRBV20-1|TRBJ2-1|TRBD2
CSANGAGDYNEQFF
TGCAGTGCTAACGGCGCGGGGGACTACAATGAGCAGTTCTTC
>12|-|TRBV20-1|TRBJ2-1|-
CSASEGGHEQFF
TGCAGTGCTTCAGAGGGGGGCCATGAGCAGTTCTTC
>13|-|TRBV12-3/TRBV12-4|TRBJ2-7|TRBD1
CASRLDRAYEQYF
TGTGCCAGCAGATTGGACAGGGCCTACGAGCAGTACTTC
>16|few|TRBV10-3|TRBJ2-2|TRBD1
CAITATGTGNSGELFF
TGTGCCATCACTGCGACCGGGACAGGGAATTCCGGGGAGCTGTTTTTT